The text below deals with one T cell receptor (beta chain). The target antigen is unknown. Germline loops: CDR1 ENHRY, CDR2 SYGVKD. After removal of 9 bases from V and 8 bases from J, the junction contained 5 bases not matched to a gene. The CDR3 runs 11 residues. PCR amplification relied on 60 Vbeta primers (plus 13 Jbeta primers). Some clones are missing from TCRdb's copy, which holds only in-frame ones; the method was immunoSEQ multiplex PCR. In total, the table holds 110,000 to 150,000 clones. Donors in the study were healthy people who gave bone marrow. The data were obtained in a study of cytomegalovirus exposure and HLA in healthy donors. General observations from the study: Published work reported that the classifier diagnosed cytomegalovirus status with high specificity and sensitivity. Some highly shared sequence variants likely arose as a pipeline artifact. HLA alleles showed associations with approximately 15,000 TCR beta sequences in a later analysis, at a 0.05 false discovery rate.

The chain links TRBV10-3 to TRBJ1-2, with TRBD1 identical over 8 bases. Input material: PBMCs. This receptor was identified in a woman under 30 in good health and CMV-seronegative. Here the CDR3 reads CAITGGRGYTF. In DNA, the CDR3 is TGTGCCATAACAGGGGGTAGAGGCTACACCTTC.